This T cell receptor beta chain was retrieved from a study of blood T cell repertoires in COVID-19. Germline CDR1 LGHDT, CDR2 YNNKEL (reference sequence). There are 16 residues in the CDR3. The V and J ends lost 0 bases and 4 bases, in that order; junction bases with no gene match: 4. Data came from immunoSEQ multiplex PCR; TCRdb stores just in-frame clones and leaves some out. Of tens of thousands of clones in the sample, under 90% were seen once. This TCR derives from a man in his fifties or sixties with active COVID-19. The sample was peripheral blood. This sequence joins TRBV3-1 (or the pseudogene TRBV3-2) and TRBJ1-3; 9 bases are a match to TRBD1. CDR3: CASSQEGQGAGNTIYF. For the CDR3, the DNA is TGTGCCAGCAGCCAAGAGGGACAGGGAGCAGGAAACACCATATATTTT.